A selection of T cell receptor beta chains follows, all from one sample in a study of blood T cells in healthy people across ages. Via MiXCR, TCRdb re-called the 5' RACE reads, giving one row per CDR3 protein. The sample holds about 1.1 million distinct CDR3 sequences, less than 45% seen once. The sample was blood. Receptors originate from a man aged 18 to 30 in good health. Both conserved end residues are part of each CDR3. D genes are given only for firm matches. Clone size is given for some rows only: seen once, a few or many times, or a class if the clone is expanded.

few TRBJ1-2 TRBV29-1 NA CSAKTGTYGYTF TGCAGCGCTAAGACGGGGACCTATGGCTACACCTTC
NA TRBJ2-2 TRBV12-3/TRBV12-4 NA CASKGTNTGELFF TGTGCCAGCAAGGGTACGAACACCGGGGAGCTGTTTTTT
NA TRBJ1-6 TRBV4-2 TRBD1 CAGSQKQRWTGGLLDNSPLHF TGTGCCGGCAGCCAAAAACAGCGGTGGACAGGGGGCCTCTTAGACAATTCACCCCTCCACTTT
few TRBJ1-1 TRBV6-2/TRBV6-3 NA CASTSAQPNTEAFF TGTGCCAGCACCTCGGCACAACCGAACACTGAAGCTTTCTTT
NA TRBJ1-2 TRBV6-1 NA CASSESFGEEGYTF TGTGCCAGCAGTGAATCGTTTGGGGAAGAAGGCTACACCTTC
few TRBJ2-7 TRBV28 NA CASSFMQGPSYEQYF TGTGCCAGCAGTTTTATGCAGGGGCCATCCTACGAGCAGTACTTC
NA TRBJ1-1 TRBV12-3/TRBV12-4 NA CASSLAQDEAFF TGTGCCAGCAGTTTAGCGCAGGATGAAGCTTTCTTT
NA TRBJ2-5 TRBV29-1 NA CSYHRDQETQYF TGCAGCTACCACAGGGATCAAGAGACCCAGTACTTC
NA TRBJ2-5 TRBV11-2 NA CASSPSLGVETQYF TGTGCCAGCAGCCCCTCCTTGGGGGTGGAGACCCAGTACTTC
NA TRBJ2-5 TRBV27 NA CASSLAGGVDEQYF TGTGCCAGCAGTTTAGCCGGTGGAGTCGATGAGCAGTACTTC
few TRBJ1-1 TRBV5-6 TRBD1 CASSQEDRGEAFF TGTGCCAGCAGCCAAGAGGACAGGGGTGAAGCTTTCTTT
NA TRBJ2-7 TRBV4-1 TRBD2 CASSQASGGIMGEQYF TGCGCCAGCAGCCAGGCCAGCGGGGGGATAATGGGCGAGCAGTACTTC
few TRBJ1-1 TRBV19 TRBD1 CASKTGGYAFF TGTGCCAGTAAGACAGGGGGGTATGCTTTCTTT
NA TRBJ2-3 TRBV5-4 TRBD1 CASPVPGQEVDTQYF TGTGCCAGCCCCGTTCCGGGACAGGAGGTTGATACGCAGTATTTT
NA TRBJ1-1 TRBV27 TRBD1 CASSRPQGIGTEAFF TGTGCCAGCAGCCGCCCACAGGGGATAGGCACTGAAGCTTTCTTT
once TRBJ2-3 TRBV12-3/TRBV12-4 NA CASSAPLTTDTQYF TGTGCCAGCAGTGCCCCTTTGACCACAGATACGCAGTATTTT
NA TRBJ1-5 TRBV6-6 TRBD1 CASSYPGTGDQPRHF TGTGCCAGCAGTTACCCCGGGACAGGGGATCAGCCCCGGCATTTT
few TRBJ1-1 TRBV6-2/TRBV6-3 NA CASRWGTGNEAFF TGTGCCAGCAGGTGGGGGACGGGCAATGAAGCTTTCTTT
few TRBJ2-4 TRBV7-2 NA CASSEGQIQYF TGTGCCAGCAGCGAGGGGCAGATTCAGTACTTC
NA TRBJ2-1 TRBV20-1 TRBD2 CSATGPNYASGYEQFF TGCAGTGCTACCGGACCGAATTACGCTAGCGGATATGAGCAGTTCTTC
NA TRBJ1-2 TRBV5-1 NA CASSLSQTKDRGYTF TGCGCCAGCAGCTTGAGTCAAACGAAGGATCGTGGCTACACCTTC
many TRBJ2-6 TRBV6-1 NA CASSDPSGANVLTF TGTGCCAGCAGTGATCCATCTGGGGCCAACGTCCTGACTTTC
few TRBJ2-3 TRBV6-6 TRBD2 CASSYSLAGGDTQYF TGTGCCAGCAGTTACTCCCTAGCGGGAGGGGATACGCAGTATTTT
NA TRBJ1-4 TRBV20-1 NA CSASVGFHGNEKLFF TGCAGTGCTAGTGTGGGTTTTCACGGGAATGAAAAACTGTTTTTT
NA TRBJ1-2 TRBV3-1 NA CASSQDNRYHGYTF TGTGCCAGCAGCCAAGACAATAGATATCATGGCTACACCTTC
few TRBJ2-3 TRBV6-5 NA CASSYVGPSTDTQYF TGTGCCAGCAGTTACGTGGGGCCTAGCACAGATACGCAGTATTTT
NA TRBJ2-3 TRBV7-2 NA CASSTLTADTQYF TGTGCCAGCAGCACCCTCACGGCGGATACGCAGTATTTT
NA TRBJ1-2 TRBV12-3/TRBV12-4 NA CASSLTPYGYTF TGTGCCAGCAGTTTAACCCCCTATGGCTACACCTTC
once TRBJ1-4 TRBV2 NA CASRSRNEKLFF TGTGCCAGCAGAAGCCGTAACGAAAAACTGTTTTTT
few TRBJ1-4 TRBV7-9 NA CASSPGQKDEKLFF TGTGCCAGCAGCCCCGGACAGAAGGATGAAAAACTGTTTTTT
few TRBJ2-7 TRBV6-2/TRBV6-3 NA CASSTNSGEGEQYF TGTGCCAGCAGTACCAACTCAGGGGAAGGCGAGCAGTACTTC
NA TRBJ2-5 TRBV6-6 NA CASSYSPRIQETQYF TGTGCCAGCAGTTACTCCCCGCGGATCCAAGAGACCCAGTACTTC
NA TRBJ1-1 TRBV15 NA CATSRNIGGYTEAFF TGTGCCACCAGCAGAAATATCGGGGGCTACACTGAAGCTTTCTTT
once TRBJ1-5 TRBV7-9 NA CASSLASASNQPQHF TGTGCCAGCAGCTTAGCGAGTGCTAGCAATCAGCCCCAGCATTTT
NA TRBJ2-5 TRBV24-1 NA CATSDLESPETQYF TGTGCCACCAGTGATTTGGAGTCCCCAGAGACCCAGTACTTC
NA TRBJ1-5 TRBV18 NA CASSPVQGANNQPQHF TGTGCCAGCTCACCGGTACAGGGCGCTAATAATCAGCCCCAGCATTTT